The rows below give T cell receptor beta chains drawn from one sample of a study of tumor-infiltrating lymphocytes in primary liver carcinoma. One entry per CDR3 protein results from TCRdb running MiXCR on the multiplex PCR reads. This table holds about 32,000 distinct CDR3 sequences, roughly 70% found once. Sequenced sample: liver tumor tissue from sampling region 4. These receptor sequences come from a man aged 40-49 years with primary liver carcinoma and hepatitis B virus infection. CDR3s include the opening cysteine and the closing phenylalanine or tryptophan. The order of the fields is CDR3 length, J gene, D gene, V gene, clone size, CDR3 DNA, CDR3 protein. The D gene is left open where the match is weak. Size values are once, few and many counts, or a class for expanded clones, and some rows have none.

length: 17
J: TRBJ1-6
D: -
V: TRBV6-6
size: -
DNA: TGTACCAGCAGGACCGGAACAGGCGCCCGGGGAAATTCACCGCTCCACTTT
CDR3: CTSRTGTGARGNSPLHF

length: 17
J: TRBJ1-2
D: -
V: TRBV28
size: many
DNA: TGTGCCAGCAGAACAGGGAAGAGGAGCGGAGCGAGCTATGGCTACACCTTC
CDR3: CASRTGKRSGASYGYTF

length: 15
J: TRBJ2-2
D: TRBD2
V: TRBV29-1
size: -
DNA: TGCAGCGTTGGGACTAGGGCGGTGAACACCGGGGGGCTGTTTTTT
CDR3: CSVGTRAVNTGGLFF

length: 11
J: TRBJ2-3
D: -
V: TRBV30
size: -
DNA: TGTGCCTGGAGCCGGTCTGGTACGCAGTATTTT
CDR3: CAWSRSGTQYF

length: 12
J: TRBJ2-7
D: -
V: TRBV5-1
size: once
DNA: TGCGGCAGTAGTCGAGACTCCTACGAGCAGTACTTC
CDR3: CGSSRDSYEQYF

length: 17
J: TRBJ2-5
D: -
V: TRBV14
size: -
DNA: TGTGCCAGCAGCCTAGCCCGGAGAACGGACCAGCAAGAGACCCAGTACTTC
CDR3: CASSLARRTDQQETQYF

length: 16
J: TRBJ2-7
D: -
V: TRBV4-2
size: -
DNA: TGTGCCAGCAGCCAAGATGGGATTAGCGGCTCCCACGAGCACTACTTC
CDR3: CASSQDGISGSHEHYF

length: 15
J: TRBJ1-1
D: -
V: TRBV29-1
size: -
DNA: TGCAGCGTTAGGGCGGGGTGTGGAATGAACACTGAAGCTTTCTTT
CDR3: CSVRAGCGMNTEAFF

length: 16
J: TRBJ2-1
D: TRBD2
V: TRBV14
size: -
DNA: TGTGCTAGCAATGCCGTAGCGGGATGGGTAAACAATAAGCAGTTCTTC
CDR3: CASNAVAGWVNNKQFF

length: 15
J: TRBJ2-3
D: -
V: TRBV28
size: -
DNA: TGTGGCAGCAGTCGCATCCCGCAAAGCATAGATACGCAGTATTTT
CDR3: CGSSRIPQSIDTQYF

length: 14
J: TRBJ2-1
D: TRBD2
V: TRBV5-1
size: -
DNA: TGCGCCAGCAGCTTGGAGGGAGGGAGCCATGTGCAGTTCTTC
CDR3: CASSLEGGSHVQFF

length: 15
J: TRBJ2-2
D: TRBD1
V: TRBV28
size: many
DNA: TGTGCCAGCATTCCGGGACAGATGAACACCGGGGAGCTGTTTTTT
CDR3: CASIPGQMNTGELFF

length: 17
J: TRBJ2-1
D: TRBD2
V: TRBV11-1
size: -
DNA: TGTGCCAGCACCTCCACTCCTGGCGGGAGGGCCTTTAGTGAGCAACTCTTC
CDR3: CASTSTPGGRAFSEQLF

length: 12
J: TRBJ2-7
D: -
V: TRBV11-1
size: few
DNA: TGTGCTAGCAGCACAGACAGCTACGAACAGTACTTC
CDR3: CASSTDSYEQYF

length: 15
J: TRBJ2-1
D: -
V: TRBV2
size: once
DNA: TGTGCCAGCAGTGAGACGGTAGGGAAGTACAATGAGCAGTTCTTC
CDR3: CASSETVGKYNEQFF

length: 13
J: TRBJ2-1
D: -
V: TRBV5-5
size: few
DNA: TGTGCCAGCAGCTACCAAATGGGCAATGAGCAGTTCTTC
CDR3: CASSYQMGNEQFF